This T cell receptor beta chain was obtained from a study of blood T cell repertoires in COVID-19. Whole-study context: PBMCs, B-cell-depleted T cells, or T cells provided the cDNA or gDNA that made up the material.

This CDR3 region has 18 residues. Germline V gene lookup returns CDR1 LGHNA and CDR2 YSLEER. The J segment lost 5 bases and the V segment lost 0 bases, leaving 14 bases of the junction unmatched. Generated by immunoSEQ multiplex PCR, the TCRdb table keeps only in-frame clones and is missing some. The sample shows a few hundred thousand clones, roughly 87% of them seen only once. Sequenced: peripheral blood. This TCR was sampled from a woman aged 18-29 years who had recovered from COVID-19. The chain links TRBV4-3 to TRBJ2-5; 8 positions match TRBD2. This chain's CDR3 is CASSQEWRSGGARETQYF. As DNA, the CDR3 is TGCGCCAGCAGCCAAGAATGGCGTTCGGGGGGGGCTCGGGAGACCCAGTACTTC.